Each of the 2 T cell receptor beta chains below was sequenced from the same sample in a study of T cell responses to AZD1222 COVID-19 vaccine. The method was immunoSEQ multiplex PCR; TCRdb's version includes in-frame clones alone and lacks a portion of them. The data contain 150,000 to 170,000 clones, 86% of them singletons. Here the sequenced sample was peripheral blood, taken on day 0 of MenACWY control vaccination. These receptors originate from an adult in good health.

The chain carries TRBV7-2 and TRBJ2-1; tentatively, D is TRBD2 (6 bases). The V gene's germline CDR1 is SGHTA and CDR2 FQGNSA. Trimming took off 5 bases at V and 4 bases at J, with 15 bases between the two ends. This CDR3 has 15 amino acids. The CDR3 is CASSPPGTSYNEQFF. The CDR3 nucleotides are TGTGCCAGCAGCCCACCCGGGACTTCGTACAATGAGCAGTTCTTC.

The chain links TRBV7-2 to TRBJ1-5; possibly TRBD1 for D (6 bases). Germline-derived CDR1 and CDR2 are SGHTA and FQGNSA. The ends were cut back, 2 bases at V and 4 bases at J, with 6 bases in the middle. The CDR3 spans 13 residues. The CDR3 reads CASSLQGNQPQHF. The CDR3 DNA is TGTGCCAGCAGCTTACAGGGGAATCAGCCCCAGCATTTT.